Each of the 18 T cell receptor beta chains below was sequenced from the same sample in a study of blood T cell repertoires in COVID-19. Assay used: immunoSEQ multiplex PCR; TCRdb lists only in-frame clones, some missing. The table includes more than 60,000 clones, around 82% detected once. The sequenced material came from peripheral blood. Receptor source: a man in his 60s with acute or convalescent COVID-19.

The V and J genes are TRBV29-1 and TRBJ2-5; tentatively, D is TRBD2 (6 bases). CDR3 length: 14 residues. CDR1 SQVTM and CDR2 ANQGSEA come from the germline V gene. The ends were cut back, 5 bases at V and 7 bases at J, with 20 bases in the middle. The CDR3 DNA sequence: TGCAGCGTTACGACTAGTCCGGGGCGGGGGACCCAGTACTTC. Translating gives CSVTTSPGRGTQYF.

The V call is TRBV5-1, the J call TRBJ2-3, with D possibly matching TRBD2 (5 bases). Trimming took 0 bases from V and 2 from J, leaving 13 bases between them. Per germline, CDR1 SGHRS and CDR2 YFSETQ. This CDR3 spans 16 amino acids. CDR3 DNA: TGCGCCAGCAGCTTGGTGGCTAGCTGGGTCACAGATACGCAGTATTTT. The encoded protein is CASSLVASWVTDTQYF. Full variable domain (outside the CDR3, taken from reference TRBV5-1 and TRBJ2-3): KAGVTQTPRYLIKTRGQQVTLSCSPISGHRSVSWYQQTPGQGLQFLFEYFSETQRNKGNFPGRFSGRQFSNSRSEMNVSTLELGDSALYLCASSLVASWVTDTQYFGPGTRLTVL.

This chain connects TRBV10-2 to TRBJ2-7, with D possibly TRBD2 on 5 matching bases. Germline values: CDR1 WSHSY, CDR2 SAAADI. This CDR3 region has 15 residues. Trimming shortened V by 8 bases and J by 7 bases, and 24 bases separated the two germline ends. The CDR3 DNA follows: TGCGCCAGCGGCCGACTACCCCCGGTGGATCGGGAGCAGTACTTC. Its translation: CASGRLPPVDREQYF.

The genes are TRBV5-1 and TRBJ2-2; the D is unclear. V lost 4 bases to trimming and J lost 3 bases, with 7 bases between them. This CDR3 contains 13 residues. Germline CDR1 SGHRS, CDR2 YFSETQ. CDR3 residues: CASSPQYTGELFF. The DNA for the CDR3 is TGCGCCAGCAGCCCACAGTACACCGGGGAGCTGTTTTTT.

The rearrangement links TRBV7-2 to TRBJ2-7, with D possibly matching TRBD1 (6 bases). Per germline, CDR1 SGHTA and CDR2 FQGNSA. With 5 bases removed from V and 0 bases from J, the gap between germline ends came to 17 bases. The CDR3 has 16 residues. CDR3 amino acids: CASSPPGQNPSYEQYF. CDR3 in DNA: TGTGCCAGCAGCCCGCCTGGACAGAACCCCTCCTACGAGCAGTACTTC.

In DNA form, the CDR3 reads TGTGCCAGCAGCTATTATGGACAGGGGGAAAAACTGTTTTTT. Its protein product is CASSYYGQGEKLFF. The rearrangement joins TRBV7-2 to TRBJ1-4, with 9 bases identical to TRBD1. V shed 4 bases and J 8 bases; nucleotides not matched to a gene: 5. The CDR3 loop spans 14 amino acids. Germline values: CDR1 SGHTA, CDR2 FQGNSA.

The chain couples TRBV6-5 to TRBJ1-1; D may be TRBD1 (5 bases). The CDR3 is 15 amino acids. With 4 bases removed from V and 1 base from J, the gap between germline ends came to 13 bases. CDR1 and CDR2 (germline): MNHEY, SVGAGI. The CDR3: CASSFGAQGNTEAFF. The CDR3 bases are TGTGCCAGCAGTTTTGGGGCCCAGGGGAACACTGAAGCTTTCTTT.

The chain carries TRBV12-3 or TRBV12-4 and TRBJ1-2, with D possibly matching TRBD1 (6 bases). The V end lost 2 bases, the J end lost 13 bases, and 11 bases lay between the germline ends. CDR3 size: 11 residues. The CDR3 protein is CASSLLGASTF. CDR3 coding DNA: TGTGCCAGCAGTTTACTGGGGGCCTCCACCTTC.

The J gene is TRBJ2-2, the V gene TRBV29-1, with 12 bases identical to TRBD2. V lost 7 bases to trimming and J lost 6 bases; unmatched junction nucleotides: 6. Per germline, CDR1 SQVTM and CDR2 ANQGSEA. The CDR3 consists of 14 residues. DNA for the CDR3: TGCAGCGGCACTAGCGGGAGGAGTTCCGGGGAGCTGTTTTTT. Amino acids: CSGTSGRSSGELFF.

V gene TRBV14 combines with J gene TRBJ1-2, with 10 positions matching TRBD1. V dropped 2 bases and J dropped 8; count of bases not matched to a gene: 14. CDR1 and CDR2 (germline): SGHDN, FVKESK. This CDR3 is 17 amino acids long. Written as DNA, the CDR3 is TGTGCCAGCAGCCAACGGACAGGGGGGATCACGTCCTCGGGCTACACCTTC. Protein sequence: CASSQRTGGITSSGYTF.

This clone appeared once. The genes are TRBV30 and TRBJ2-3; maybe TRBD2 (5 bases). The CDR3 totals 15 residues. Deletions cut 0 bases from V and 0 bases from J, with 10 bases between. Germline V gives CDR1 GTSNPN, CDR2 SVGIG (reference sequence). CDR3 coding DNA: TGTGCCTGGAGTGTACGATGGACTAGCACAGATACGCAGTATTTT. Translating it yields CAWSVRWTSTDTQYF.

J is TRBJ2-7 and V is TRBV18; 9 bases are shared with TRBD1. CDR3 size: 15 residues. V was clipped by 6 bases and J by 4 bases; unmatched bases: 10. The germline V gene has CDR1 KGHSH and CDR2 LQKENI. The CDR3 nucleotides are TGTGCCAGCTCCCCCCATACAGGGGGCGAATACGAGCAGTACTTC. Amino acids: CASSPHTGGEYEQYF.

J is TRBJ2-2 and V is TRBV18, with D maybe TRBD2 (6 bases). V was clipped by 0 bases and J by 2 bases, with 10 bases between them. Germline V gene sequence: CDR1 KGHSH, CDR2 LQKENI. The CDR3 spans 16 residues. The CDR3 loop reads CASSPPLAPNTGELFF. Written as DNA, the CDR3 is TGTGCCAGCTCACCACCTCTAGCGCCTAACACCGGGGAGCTGTTTTTT. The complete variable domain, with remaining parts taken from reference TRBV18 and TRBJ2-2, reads NAGVMQNPRHLVRRRGQEARLRCSPMKGHSHVYWYRQLPEEGLKFMVYLQKENIIDESGMPKERFSAEFPKEGPSILRIQQVVRGDSAAYFCASSPPLAPNTGELFFGEGSRLTVL.

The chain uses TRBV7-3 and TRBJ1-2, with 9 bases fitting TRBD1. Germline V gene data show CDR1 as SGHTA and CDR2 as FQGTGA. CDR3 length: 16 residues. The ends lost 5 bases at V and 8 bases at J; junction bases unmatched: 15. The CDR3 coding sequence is TGTGCCAGCAGCCGATACGGGGGACAGGGACAGGGAGGCTACACCTTC. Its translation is CASSRYGGQGQGGYTF.

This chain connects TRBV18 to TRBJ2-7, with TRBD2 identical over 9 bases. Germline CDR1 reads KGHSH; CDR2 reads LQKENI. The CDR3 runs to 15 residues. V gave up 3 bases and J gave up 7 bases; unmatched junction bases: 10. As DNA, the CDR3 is TGTGCCAGCTCACCGTCTAGCGGGGTCTCGGAGGAGCAGTACTTC. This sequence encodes CASSPSSGVSEEQYF.

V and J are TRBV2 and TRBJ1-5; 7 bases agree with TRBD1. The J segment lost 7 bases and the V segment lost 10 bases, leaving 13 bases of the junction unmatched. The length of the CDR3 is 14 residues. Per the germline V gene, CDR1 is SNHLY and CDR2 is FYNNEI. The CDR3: CATKKIGQAQPQHF. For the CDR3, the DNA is TGTGCCACCAAGAAAATAGGACAGGCACAGCCCCAGCATTTT.

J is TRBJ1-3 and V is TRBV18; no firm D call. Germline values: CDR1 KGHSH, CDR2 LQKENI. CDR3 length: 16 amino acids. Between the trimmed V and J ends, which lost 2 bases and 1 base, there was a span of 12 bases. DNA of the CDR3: TGTGCCAGCTCACCAAACGCGGCAACTTCTGGAAACACCATATATTTT. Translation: CASSPNAATSGNTIYF.

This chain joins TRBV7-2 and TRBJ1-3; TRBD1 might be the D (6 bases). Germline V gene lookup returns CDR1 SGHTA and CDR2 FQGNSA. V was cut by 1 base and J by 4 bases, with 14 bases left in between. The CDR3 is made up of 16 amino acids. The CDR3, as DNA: TGTGCCAGCAGCTTAGGAGCGGGGGCGGCCGGAAACACCATATATTTT. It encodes CASSLGAGAAGNTIYF.